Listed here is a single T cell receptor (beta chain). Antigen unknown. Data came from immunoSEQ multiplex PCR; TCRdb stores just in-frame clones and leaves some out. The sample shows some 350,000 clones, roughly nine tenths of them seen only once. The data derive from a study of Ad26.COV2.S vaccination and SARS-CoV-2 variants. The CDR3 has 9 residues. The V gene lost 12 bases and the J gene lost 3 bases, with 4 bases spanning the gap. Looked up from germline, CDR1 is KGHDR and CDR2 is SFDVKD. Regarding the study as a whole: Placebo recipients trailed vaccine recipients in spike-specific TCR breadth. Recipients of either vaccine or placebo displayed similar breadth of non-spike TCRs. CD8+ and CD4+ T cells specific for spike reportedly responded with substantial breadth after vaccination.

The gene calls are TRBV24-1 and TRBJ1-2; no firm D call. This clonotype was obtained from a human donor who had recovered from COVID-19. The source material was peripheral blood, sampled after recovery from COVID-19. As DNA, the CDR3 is TGTGCCCCCTACTATGGCTACACCTTC. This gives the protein CAPYYGYTF.